A selection of T cell receptor beta chains follows, all from one sample in a study of human T cells and chemical hapten exposure. MiXCR was run by TCRdb on the RACE reads, yielding one entry per CDR3 protein. The sample shows roughly 100,000 distinct CDR3 sequences, more than 10% of them seen only once. Material: whole blood, obtained in connection with sensitization to the hapten diphenylcyclopropenone (DPC). These TCRs come from a woman in her fifties or sixties with alopecia areata. Some clones in this sample may be carry-over from other donors' samples. CDR3s include the opening cysteine and the closing phenylalanine or tryptophan. The D gene is left open where the match is weak. Not all rows give a size; the values are once, few, many and, for expanded clones, a class.

DNA: TGCAGTGCTATATCCGGGACTAACCAAGAGACCCAGTACTTC
CDR3: CSAISGTNQETQYF
size: NA
J: TRBJ2-5
D: TRBD2
V: TRBV20-1

DNA: TGCAGCGCCCATTCTGGGGCAAATCAACTGTTTTTT
CDR3: CSAHSGANQLFF
size: few
J: TRBJ1-4
D: NA
V: TRBV29-1

DNA: TGTGCCAGCAGCCAGGGTTCGAGAGCGGTGGCTGAAGCTTTCTTT
CDR3: CASSQGSRAVAEAFF
size: few
J: TRBJ1-1
D: NA
V: TRBV3-1

DNA: TGTGCCAGCAGTCGGGGGGAGATTGATTACGAGTTCTTC
CDR3: CASSRGEIDYEFF
size: NA
J: TRBJ2-1
D: TRBD2
V: TRBV9

DNA: TGTGCCAGCAGCCCCCGGGAGGATGGCTACAATGAGCAGTTCTTC
CDR3: CASSPREDGYNEQFF
size: NA
J: TRBJ2-1
D: TRBD2
V: TRBV7-9

DNA: TGTGCCAGCACGAGCGGGGGGGCCTACAATGAGCAGTTCTTC
CDR3: CASTSGGAYNEQFF
size: NA
J: TRBJ2-1
D: TRBD2
V: TRBV28

DNA: TGTGCCAGCAGCCAAATCCATGCAACTAATGAAAAACTGTTTTTT
CDR3: CASSQIHATNEKLFF
size: NA
J: TRBJ1-4
D: NA
V: TRBV3-1

DNA: TGTGCCAGCTCACGGACAGGGGGCAATGAAAAACTGTTTTTT
CDR3: CASSRTGGNEKLFF
size: many
J: TRBJ1-4
D: TRBD1
V: TRBV18

DNA: TGTGCAAGTCGCTTCCCCGGACAGGGGGAGAAGTACTTC
CDR3: CASRFPGQGEKYF
size: few
J: TRBJ2-7
D: NA
V: TRBV12-2

DNA: TGTGCCAGTAGTCCCACCGGGACAGGGCACTATGGCTACACCTTC
CDR3: CASSPTGTGHYGYTF
size: many
J: TRBJ1-2
D: TRBD1
V: TRBV19

DNA: TGTGCCAGCCAGAGAGATAGCAATCAGCCCCAGCATTTT
CDR3: CASQRDSNQPQHF
size: NA
J: TRBJ1-5
D: NA
V: TRBV12-3/TRBV12-4

DNA: TGTGCCAGCAGGGATTCCGGCACAGATACGCAGTATTTT
CDR3: CASRDSGTDTQYF
size: many
J: TRBJ2-3
D: NA
V: TRBV28

DNA: TGTGCCAGCAGTTTACGCGGGACTTATGGCTACACCTTC
CDR3: CASSLRGTYGYTF
size: many
J: TRBJ1-2
D: NA
V: TRBV27

DNA: TGCAGTGCTGAGCGGGTTTCCGGGGGGCAGTACTTC
CDR3: CSAERVSGGQYF
size: few
J: TRBJ2-7
D: NA
V: TRBV20-1

DNA: TGTGCCAGCAGCTTAACCGCTAGAGAGCAGTACTTC
CDR3: CASSLTAREQYF
size: many
J: TRBJ2-7
D: NA
V: TRBV7-6

DNA: TGTGCTTCGCCCGGGTCAGGGCATGAGCAGTTCTTC
CDR3: CASPGSGHEQFF
size: NA
J: TRBJ2-1
D: NA
V: TRBV7-9

DNA: TGTGCCAGCAGCTTGCGGGGCGTGGATACGCAGTATTTT
CDR3: CASSLRGVDTQYF
size: NA
J: TRBJ2-3
D: NA
V: TRBV11-2

DNA: TGTGCCAGCAGTCTTCGGCGGAGCGCCGGGGAGCTGTTTTTT
CDR3: CASSLRRSAGELFF
size: NA
J: TRBJ2-2
D: NA
V: TRBV2

DNA: TGCAGTGCTAGGGGGACGAACGTGGGAACTGAAGCTTTCTTT
CDR3: CSARGTNVGTEAFF
size: NA
J: TRBJ1-1
D: NA
V: TRBV20-1

DNA: TGCAGCGTTGAAGTTCTAGCGAACACAGATACGCAGTATTTT
CDR3: CSVEVLANTDTQYF
size: NA
J: TRBJ2-3
D: NA
V: TRBV29-1

DNA: TGTGCCAGCAGCTTCCGTTCCTCGGGGCTGGTGGAGACCCAGTACTTC
CDR3: CASSFRSSGLVETQYF
size: few
J: TRBJ2-5
D: NA
V: TRBV7-9

DNA: TGTGCCAGCAGCGTAGCCGGGAGAGGGGAGCTGTTTTTT
CDR3: CASSVAGRGELFF
size: NA
J: TRBJ2-2
D: NA
V: TRBV9

DNA: TGTGCCAGCAGGACCGGGCAGTTCTTC
CDR3: CASRTGQFF
size: NA
J: TRBJ2-1
D: NA
V: TRBV2

DNA: TGCAGCGTTCGGACACCCTACGAGCAGTACTTC
CDR3: CSVRTPYEQYF
size: few
J: TRBJ2-7
D: NA
V: TRBV29-1

DNA: TGCGCCAGCAGCCAAGTCAGCGGAATCACAGATACGCAGTATTTT
CDR3: CASSQVSGITDTQYF
size: few
J: TRBJ2-3
D: NA
V: TRBV4-1

DNA: TGTGCCAGCAGCTTTGGAGCTGGGGCCAACGTCCTGACTTTC
CDR3: CASSFGAGANVLTF
size: NA
J: TRBJ2-6
D: NA
V: TRBV7-2

DNA: TGTGCCAGCAGCTTAGACCCGGGGCAAGGCGAAAAACTGTTTTTT
CDR3: CASSLDPGQGEKLFF
size: many
J: TRBJ1-4
D: NA
V: TRBV7-9

DNA: TGTGCCAGCAGGTCTCCAACGGGGACAGATACGCAGTATTTT
CDR3: CASRSPTGTDTQYF
size: few
J: TRBJ2-3
D: NA
V: TRBV28

DNA: TGTGCCAGCAGCGTTTCAGGGTCGACTGAAGCTTTCTTT
CDR3: CASSVSGSTEAFF
size: NA
J: TRBJ1-1
D: NA
V: TRBV9

DNA: TGTGCCAGCTCCCCTAATGAGGGGAACACTGAAGCTTTCTTT
CDR3: CASSPNEGNTEAFF
size: many
J: TRBJ1-1
D: NA
V: TRBV18

DNA: TGTGCCAGCAGTGGGGGTGAGGGGGCCCCAACTAATGAAAAACTGTTTTTT
CDR3: CASSGGEGAPTNEKLFF
size: many
J: TRBJ1-4
D: TRBD1
V: TRBV12-3/TRBV12-4

DNA: TGCGCCAGCAGCCAAGATTTGACGGACTATAATTCACCCCTCCACTTT
CDR3: CASSQDLTDYNSPLHF
size: few
J: TRBJ1-6
D: NA
V: TRBV4-3

DNA: TGCGCCAGCAGCCCCGGACAGGGGGTGAAATTT
CDR3: CASSPGQGVKF
size: NA
J: TRBJ1-1
D: TRBD1
V: TRBV5-1

DNA: TGCGCCAGCAGCCTCGGGACACCGAACACCGGGGAGCTGTTTTTT
CDR3: CASSLGTPNTGELFF
size: NA
J: TRBJ2-2
D: NA
V: TRBV5-1

DNA: TGCAGTGCTACGCAGGGGGTTCTCTACGAGCAGTACTTC
CDR3: CSATQGVLYEQYF
size: few
J: TRBJ2-7
D: TRBD1
V: TRBV20-1

DNA: TGTGCCAGCAGTTCGCACCTCCTCATGAGGCAGTTCTTC
CDR3: CASSSHLLMRQFF
size: NA
J: TRBJ2-1
D: NA
V: TRBV28

DNA: TGCAGCGTTGGAGGAGGGGGCTGGGATACTGAAGCTTTCTTT
CDR3: CSVGGGGWDTEAFF
size: NA
J: TRBJ1-1
D: TRBD1
V: TRBV29-1

DNA: TGTGCCAGCAGAAACAGGGTATCTTCCAATGAGCAGTTCTTC
CDR3: CASRNRVSSNEQFF
size: many
J: TRBJ2-1
D: NA
V: TRBV6-5

DNA: TGTGCCAGCAGCTTAGCAGGAATCGATGAAAAACTGTTTTTT
CDR3: CASSLAGIDEKLFF
size: NA
J: TRBJ1-4
D: NA
V: TRBV7-2

DNA: TGTGCCAGCAGTTTCCAGGTGGATCAGCCCCAGCATTTT
CDR3: CASSFQVDQPQHF
size: few
J: TRBJ1-5
D: NA
V: TRBV12-3/TRBV12-4

DNA: TGTGCCAGCAGACTCAGGGATGGCACTGAAGCTTTCTTT
CDR3: CASRLRDGTEAFF
size: few
J: TRBJ1-1
D: NA
V: TRBV6-4

DNA: TGTGCCAGCAGCTTATGGGGAGGGATCTCCTACGAGCAGTACTTC
CDR3: CASSLWGGISYEQYF
size: NA
J: TRBJ2-7
D: TRBD2
V: TRBV7-2

DNA: TGCAGCGGAGGAATAGGCCAAGAGACCCAGTACTTC
CDR3: CSGGIGQETQYF
size: many
J: TRBJ2-5
D: NA
V: TRBV29-1

DNA: TGTGCCAGCAGCTTAGGGGGGGCAGGTGGTGTGAACGAGCAGTACTTC
CDR3: CASSLGGAGGVNEQYF
size: many
J: TRBJ2-7
D: NA
V: TRBV7-6

DNA: TGCGCCAGCAGCTACGACAGGCCCTGGGACACTGAAGCTTTCTTT
CDR3: CASSYDRPWDTEAFF
size: few
J: TRBJ1-1
D: NA
V: TRBV5-1

DNA: TGTGCCAGCAGCTTAGTTCGTGGGGCTAGCAATCAGCCCCAGCATTTT
CDR3: CASSLVRGASNQPQHF
size: few
J: TRBJ1-5
D: NA
V: TRBV7-9

DNA: TGTGCCAGCTCACCCACGGGGATGGAGACCCAGTACTTC
CDR3: CASSPTGMETQYF
size: many
J: TRBJ2-5
D: NA
V: TRBV18

DNA: TGTGCCAGCAGTCCCCCCCCTTTCCCGGGAAACATTCAGTACTTC
CDR3: CASSPPPFPGNIQYF
size: many
J: TRBJ2-4
D: NA
V: TRBV6-5

DNA: TGTGCCAGCAGTTTAGGGAAGGCTGCTTACATGAACACTGAAGCTTTCTTT
CDR3: CASSLGKAAYMNTEAFF
size: NA
J: TRBJ1-1
D: NA
V: TRBV12-3/TRBV12-4

DNA: TGTGCCAGCAGTTTGGACAGGGGCTATGGCTACACCTTC
CDR3: CASSLDRGYGYTF
size: few
J: TRBJ1-2
D: TRBD1
V: TRBV12-3/TRBV12-4

DNA: TGTGCCAGCAGAAGGGGGGCAGCTAACTATGGCTACACCTTC
CDR3: CASRRGAANYGYTF
size: few
J: TRBJ1-2
D: NA
V: TRBV6-6

DNA: TGTGCCAGCAGTTTATCGCGGGGACACTCTGGGGCCAACGTCCTGACTTTC
CDR3: CASSLSRGHSGANVLTF
size: many
J: TRBJ2-6
D: NA
V: TRBV27